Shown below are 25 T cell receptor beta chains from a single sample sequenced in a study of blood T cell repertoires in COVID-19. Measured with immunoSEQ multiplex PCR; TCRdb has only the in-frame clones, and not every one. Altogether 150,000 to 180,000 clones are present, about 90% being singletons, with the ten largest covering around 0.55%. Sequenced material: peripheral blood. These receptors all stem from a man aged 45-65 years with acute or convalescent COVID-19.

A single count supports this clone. Written as DNA, the CDR3 is TGTGCCAGCAGCCCGCGACAGGGACGGAACACTGAAGCTTTCTTT. Translation gives CASSPRQGRNTEAFF. The chain couples TRBV9 to TRBJ1-1; the match to TRBD1 covers 7 bases. The CDR3 runs 15 residues. Germline-derived CDR1 and CDR2 are SGDLS and YYNGEE. With V trimmed by 4 bases and J by 1 base, 7 bases remained unmatched.

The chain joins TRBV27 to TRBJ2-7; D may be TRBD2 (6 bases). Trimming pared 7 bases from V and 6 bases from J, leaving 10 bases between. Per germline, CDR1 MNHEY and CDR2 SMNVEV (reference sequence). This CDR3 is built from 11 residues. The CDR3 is CASTYSGEQYF. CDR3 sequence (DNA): TGTGCCAGCACCTATAGCGGCGAGCAGTACTTC.

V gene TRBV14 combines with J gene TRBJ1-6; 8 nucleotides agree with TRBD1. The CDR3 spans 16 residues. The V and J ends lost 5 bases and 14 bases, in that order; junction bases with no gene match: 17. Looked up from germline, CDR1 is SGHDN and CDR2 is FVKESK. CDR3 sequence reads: CASSLYSGTGVLSLHF. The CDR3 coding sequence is TGTGCCAGCAGCTTGTACTCCGGGACAGGAGTTCTTTCCCTCCACTTT.

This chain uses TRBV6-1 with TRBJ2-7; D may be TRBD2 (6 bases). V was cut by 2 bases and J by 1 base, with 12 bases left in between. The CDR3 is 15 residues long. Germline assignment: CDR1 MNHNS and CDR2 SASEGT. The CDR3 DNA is TGTGCCAGCAGTGAATGGATGGCGGGATCCTACGAGCAGTACTTC. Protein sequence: CASSEWMAGSYEQYF.

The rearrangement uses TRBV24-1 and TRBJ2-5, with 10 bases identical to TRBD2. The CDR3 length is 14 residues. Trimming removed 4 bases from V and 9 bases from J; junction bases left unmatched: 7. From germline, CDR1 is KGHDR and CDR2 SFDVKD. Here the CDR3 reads CATSDSLAGQSQYF. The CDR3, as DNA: TGTGCCACCAGTGACTCACTAGCGGGACAATCCCAGTACTTC.

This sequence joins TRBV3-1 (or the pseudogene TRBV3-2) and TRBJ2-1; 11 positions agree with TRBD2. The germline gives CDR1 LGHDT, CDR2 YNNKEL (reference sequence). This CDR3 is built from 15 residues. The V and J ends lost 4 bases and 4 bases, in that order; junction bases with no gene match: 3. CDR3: CASSPGLAEYNEQFF. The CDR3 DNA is TGTGCCAGCAGCCCGGGACTAGCGGAATACAATGAGCAGTTCTTC.

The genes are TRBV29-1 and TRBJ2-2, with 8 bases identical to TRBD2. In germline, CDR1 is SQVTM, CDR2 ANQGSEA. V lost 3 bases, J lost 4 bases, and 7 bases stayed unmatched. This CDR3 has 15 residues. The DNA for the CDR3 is TGCAGCGTTGACATCGGCACTAGCGGCACCGGGGAGCTGTTTTTT. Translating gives CSVDIGTSGTGELFF.

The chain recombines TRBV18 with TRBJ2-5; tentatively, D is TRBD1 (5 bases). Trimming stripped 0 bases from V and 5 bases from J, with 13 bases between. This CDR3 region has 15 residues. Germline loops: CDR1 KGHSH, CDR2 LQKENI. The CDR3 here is CASSPPPRAGETQYF. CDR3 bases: TGTGCCAGCTCACCACCCCCCAGGGCCGGGGAGACCCAGTACTTC.

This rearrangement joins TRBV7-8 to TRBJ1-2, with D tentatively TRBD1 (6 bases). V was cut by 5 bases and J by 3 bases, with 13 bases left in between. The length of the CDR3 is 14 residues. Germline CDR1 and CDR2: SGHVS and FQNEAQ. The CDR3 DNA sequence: TGTGCCAGCAGCCACGGAGAGGGGGACTATGGCTACACCTTC. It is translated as CASSHGEGDYGYTF.

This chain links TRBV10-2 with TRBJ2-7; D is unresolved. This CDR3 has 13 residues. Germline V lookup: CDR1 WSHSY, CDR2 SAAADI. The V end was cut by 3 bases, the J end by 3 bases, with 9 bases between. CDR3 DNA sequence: TGCGCCAGCAGTGATTCCGTCCTCTACGAGCAGTACGTC. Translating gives CASSDSVLYEQYV.

The CDR3 nucleotides are TGCGCCAGCAGCCGCGGCATCGATAATTCACCCCTCCACTTT. It encodes CASSRGIDNSPLHF. The chain has TRBV5-1 and TRBJ1-6; unclear D gene. This CDR3 spans 14 amino acids. V gave up 4 bases and J gave up 5 bases, with 10 bases separating them. The germline V gene encodes CDR1 SGHRS and CDR2 YFSETQ.

Here the CDR3 reads CASSQGSGFRGATGELFF. CDR3 DNA: TGTGCCAGCAGCCAAGGCTCGGGATTCCGGGGAGCCACCGGGGAGCTGTTTTTT. V and J are TRBV3-1 (or the pseudogene TRBV3-2) and TRBJ2-2; possibly TRBD2 for D (5 bases). Germline assignment: CDR1 LGHDT and CDR2 YNNKEL (reference sequence). V was cut by 1 base and J by 4 bases, with 19 bases left in between. This CDR3 comprises 18 residues.

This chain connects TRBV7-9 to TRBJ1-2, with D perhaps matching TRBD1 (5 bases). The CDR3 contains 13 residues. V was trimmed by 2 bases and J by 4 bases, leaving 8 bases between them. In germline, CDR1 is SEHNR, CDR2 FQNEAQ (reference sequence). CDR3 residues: CASSLWRGYGYTF. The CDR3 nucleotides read TGTGCCAGCAGCTTATGGAGGGGCTATGGCTACACCTTC.

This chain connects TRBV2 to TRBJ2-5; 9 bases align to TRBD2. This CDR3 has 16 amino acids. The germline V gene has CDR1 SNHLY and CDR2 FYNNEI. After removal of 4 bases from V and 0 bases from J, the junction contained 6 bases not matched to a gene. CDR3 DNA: TGTGCCAGCAGTGTCGGGCTAGCGGGGTACCAAGAGACCCAGTACTTC. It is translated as CASSVGLAGYQETQYF.

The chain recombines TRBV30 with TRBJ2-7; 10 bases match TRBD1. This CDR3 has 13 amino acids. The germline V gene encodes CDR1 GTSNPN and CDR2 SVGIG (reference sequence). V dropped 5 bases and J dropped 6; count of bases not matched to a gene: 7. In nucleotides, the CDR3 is TGTGCCTGGGATGTGGGGACAGGGGTCGAGCAGTACTTC. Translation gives CAWDVGTGVEQYF.

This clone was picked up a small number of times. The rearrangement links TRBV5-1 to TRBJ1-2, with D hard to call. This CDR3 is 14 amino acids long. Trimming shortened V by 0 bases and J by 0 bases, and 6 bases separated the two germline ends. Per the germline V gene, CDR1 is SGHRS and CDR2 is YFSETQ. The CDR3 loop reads CASSLGGTNYGYTF. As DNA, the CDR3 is TGCGCCAGCAGCTTGGGCGGGACTAACTATGGCTACACCTTC.

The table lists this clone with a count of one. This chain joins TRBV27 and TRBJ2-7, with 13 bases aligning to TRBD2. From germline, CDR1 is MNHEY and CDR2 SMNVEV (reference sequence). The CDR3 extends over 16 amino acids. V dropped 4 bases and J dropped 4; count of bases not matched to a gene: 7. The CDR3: CASSSGLAGALYEQYV. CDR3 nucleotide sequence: TGTGCCAGCAGTTCCGGACTAGCGGGGGCTTTGTACGAGCAGTACGTC.

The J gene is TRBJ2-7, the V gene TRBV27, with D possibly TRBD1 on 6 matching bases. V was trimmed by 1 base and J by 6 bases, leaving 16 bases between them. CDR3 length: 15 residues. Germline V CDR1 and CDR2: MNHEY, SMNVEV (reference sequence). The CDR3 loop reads CASSLYKGGRGEQYF. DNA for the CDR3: TGTGCCAGCAGTTTATATAAAGGGGGACGGGGCGAGCAGTACTTC.

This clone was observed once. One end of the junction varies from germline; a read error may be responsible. The CDR3 nucleotides read TGCGGGGGGGCCCGACGAGATGAGCAGTTCTTC. Encoded protein: CGGARRDEQFF. This chain links TRBV30 with TRBJ2-1; TRBD2 aligns across 8 bases. The CDR3 totals 11 residues. Germline loops: CDR1 GTSNPN, CDR2 SVGIG (reference sequence). The variable domain in full, with the rest retrieved from reference TRBV30 and TRBJ2-1, is SQTIHQWPATLVQPVGSPLSLECTVEGTSNPNLYWYRQAAGRGLQLLFYSVGIGQISSEVPQNLSASRPQDRQFILSSKKLLLSDSGFYLCGGARRDEQFFGPGTRLTVL.

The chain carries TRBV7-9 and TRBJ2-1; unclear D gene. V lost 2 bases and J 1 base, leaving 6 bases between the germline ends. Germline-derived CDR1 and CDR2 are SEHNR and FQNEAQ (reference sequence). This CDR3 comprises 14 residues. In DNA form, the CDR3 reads TGTGCCAGCAGCTTACGCGATTCCTACAATGAGCAGTTCTTC. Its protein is CASSLRDSYNEQFF.

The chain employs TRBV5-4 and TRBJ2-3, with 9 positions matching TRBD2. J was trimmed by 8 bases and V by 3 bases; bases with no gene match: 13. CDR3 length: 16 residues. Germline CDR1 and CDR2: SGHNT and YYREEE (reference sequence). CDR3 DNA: TGTGCCAGCAGCTCTCGGCTAGCGGGGAATTCCGGTACGCAGTATTTT. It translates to CASSSRLAGNSGTQYF.

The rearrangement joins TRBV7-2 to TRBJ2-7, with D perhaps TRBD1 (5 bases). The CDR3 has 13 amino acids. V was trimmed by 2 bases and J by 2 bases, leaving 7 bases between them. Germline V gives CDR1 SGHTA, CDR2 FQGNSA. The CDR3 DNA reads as TGTGCCAGCAGCTTAACGACAGCCTACGAGCAGTACGTC. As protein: CASSLTTAYEQYV.

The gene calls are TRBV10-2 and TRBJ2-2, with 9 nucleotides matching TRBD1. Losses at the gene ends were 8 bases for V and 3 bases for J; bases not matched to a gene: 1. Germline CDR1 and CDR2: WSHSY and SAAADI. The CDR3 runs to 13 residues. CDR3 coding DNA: TGCGCCAGCGGACAGGGGCACACCGGGGAGCTGTTTTTT. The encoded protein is CASGQGHTGELFF.

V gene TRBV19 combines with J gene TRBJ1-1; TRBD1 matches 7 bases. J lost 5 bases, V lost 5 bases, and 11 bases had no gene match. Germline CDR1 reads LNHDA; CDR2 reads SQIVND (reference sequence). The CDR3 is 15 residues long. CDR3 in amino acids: CASSGIGTVQTEAFF. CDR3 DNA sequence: TGTGCCAGTAGTGGAATCGGGACAGTCCAGACTGAAGCTTTCTTT. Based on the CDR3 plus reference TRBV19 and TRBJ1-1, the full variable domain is DGGITQSPKYLFRKEGQNVTLSCEQNLNHDAMYWYRQDPGQGLRLIYYSQIVNDFQKGDIAEGYSVSREKKESFPLTVTSAQKNPTAFYLCASSGIGTVQTEAFFGQGTRLTVV.

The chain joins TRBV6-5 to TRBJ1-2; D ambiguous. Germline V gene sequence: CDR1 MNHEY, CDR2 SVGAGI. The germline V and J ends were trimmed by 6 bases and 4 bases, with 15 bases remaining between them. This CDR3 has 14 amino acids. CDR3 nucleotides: TGTGCCAGCAGCCTTAGTCGGGTAGGCTATGGCTACACCTTC. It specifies CASSLSRVGYGYTF.